The rows below give T cell receptor beta chains drawn from one sample of a study of T cells after posttransplantation cyclophosphamide. Generated by immunoSEQ multiplex PCR, the TCRdb table keeps only in-frame clones and is missing some. The specimen has tens of thousands of clones, none found just once. The source material was PBMCs. The source of these receptors is a man in his forties in good health, CMV-negative, and a related stem cell transplant donor. Each CDR3 is given with its conserved first and last residue. The D gene is left open where the match is weak. Size is omitted from some rows. Given values are once, few, many or a class for expanded clones.

J gene	CDR3 length	clone size	D gene	V gene	CDR3 protein	CDR3 DNA
TRBJ2-6	17	many	TRBD1	TRBV18	CASSPPTGESGANVLTF	TGTGCCAGCTCACCACCAACAGGGGAGTCTGGGGCCAACGTCCTGACTTTC
TRBJ2-1	17	few	NA	TRBV21-1	CASSKDGGRTPYNEQFF	TGTGCCAGCAGCAAAGACGGCGGGAGGACCCCCTACAATGAGCAGTTCTTC
TRBJ1-5	19	few	TRBD1	TRBV27	CASSPQGTAAFYSNQPQHF	TGTGCCAGCAGTCCCCAAGGGACAGCGGCTTTTTATAGCAATCAGCCCCAGCATTTT
TRBJ1-1	14	many	TRBD1	TRBV4-2	CASSQTTGDGEAFF	TGTGCCAGCAGCCAAACCACAGGGGACGGTGAAGCTTTCTTT
TRBJ2-1	13	many	NA	TRBV9	CASSGSSYNEQFF	TGTGCCAGCAGTGGGAGCTCCTACAATGAGCAGTTCTTC
TRBJ2-2	15	many	NA	TRBV19	CASSISGKYTGELFF	TGTGCCAGTAGTATCTCCGGGAAATACACCGGGGAGCTGTTTTTT
TRBJ1-6	16	many	NA	TRBV5-6	CASSLWAGGNNSPLHF	TGTGCCAGCAGCTTGTGGGCCGGGGGAAATAATTCACCCCTCCACTTT
TRBJ2-1	15	many	TRBD2	TRBV11-3	CASSFRIAGEGEQFF	TGTGCCAGCAGCTTCAGGATAGCGGGAGAAGGTGAGCAGTTCTTC
TRBJ2-5	14	many	NA	TRBV18	CASSRRGIEETQYF	TGTGCCAGCTCACGTAGAGGGATAGAAGAGACCCAGTACTTC
TRBJ2-5	17	NA	NA	TRBV7-6	CASSPGLGWGIQETQYF	TGTGCCAGCAGCCCGGGACTGGGATGGGGGATACAAGAGACCCAGTACTTC
TRBJ2-7	13	many	NA	TRBV19	CASSTPGDMEQYF	TGTGCCAGTAGTACGCCCGGGGACATGGAGCAGTACTTC
TRBJ2-7	13	few	TRBD2	TRBV9	CASSPLAGPEQYF	TGTGCCAGCAGCCCCTTAGCGGGCCCCGAGCAGTACTTC
TRBJ1-2	12	many	TRBD1	TRBV10-3	CAVGQGDYGYTF	TGTGCCGTCGGACAGGGGGACTATGGCTACACCTTC
TRBJ2-3	17	many	NA	TRBV5-1	CASSLGLTDRSTDTQYF	TGCGCCAGCAGCTTGGGGTTAACGGACAGAAGCACAGATACGCAGTATTTT
TRBJ1-1	14	few	NA	TRBV2	CASSELWEGTEAFF	TGTGCCAGCAGTGAACTGTGGGAGGGCACTGAAGCTTTCTTT
TRBJ1-4	13	many	TRBD1	TRBV2	CASSVNRGAKLFF	TGTGCCAGCAGTGTTAACAGGGGGGCAAAACTGTTTTTT
TRBJ1-2	15	many	NA	TRBV4-1	CASSQESTQNYGYTF	TGCGCCAGCAGCCAAGAGTCCACACAGAACTATGGCTACACCTTC
TRBJ2-2	15	many	NA	TRBV7-7	CASSPGGGGLGELFF	TGTGCCAGCAGCCCGGGGGGCGGGGGACTCGGGGAGCTGTTTTTT
TRBJ1-4	14	many	NA	TRBV4-2	CASSQDRVAEKLFF	TGTGCCAGCAGCCAAGACAGGGTCGCTGAAAAACTGTTTTTT
TRBJ1-5	15	many	TRBD1	TRBV7-9	CASSSGQGSNQPQHF	TGTGCCAGCAGCTCCGGACAGGGCAGCAATCAGCCCCAGCATTTT
TRBJ2-1	17	few	TRBD2	TRBV27	CASSGLAGGTSYNEQFF	TGTGCCAGCAGTGGACTAGCGGGGGGGACCTCCTACAATGAGCAGTTCTTC
TRBJ1-1	15	many	TRBD1	TRBV11-2	CASIPGAGGNTEAFF	TGTGCCAGCATACCCGGGGCAGGGGGGAACACTGAAGCTTTCTTT
TRBJ1-1	15	many	NA	TRBV6-5	CASSYSYGQNTEAFF	TGTGCCAGCAGTTACTCTTACGGACAGAACACTGAAGCTTTCTTT
TRBJ2-5	15	few	TRBD2	TRBV29-1	CSVASGTSGQETQYF	TGCAGCGTTGCCTCCGGGACTAGCGGGCAAGAGACCCAGTACTTC
TRBJ2-3	13	many	NA	TRBV9	CASSVQGGDTQYF	TGTGCCAGCAGCGTACAGGGGGGAGATACGCAGTATTTT
TRBJ2-2	12	many	NA	TRBV14	CASSQTGGELFF	TGTGCCAGCAGCCAGACGGGGGGGGAGCTGTTTTTT
TRBJ1-4	18	many	NA	TRBV9	CASSQNLGGGRTNEKLFF	TGTGCCAGCAGCCAAAACCTTGGTGGCGGGCGCACTAATGAAAAACTGTTTTTT
TRBJ2-3	14	NA	NA	TRBV6-6	CASSPGRGTDTQYF	TGTGCCAGCAGCCCCGGAAGGGGGACAGATACGCAGTATTTT
TRBJ2-1	16	few	TRBD2	TRBV9	CASSVSLAGVVNEQFF	TGTGCCAGCAGCGTATCTCTAGCGGGAGTAGTAAATGAGCAGTTCTTC
TRBJ2-2	18	many	TRBD2	TRBV19	CASFFLPSGGTNTGELFF	TGTGCCAGTTTCTTCCTACCTAGCGGGGGGACGAACACCGGGGAGCTGTTTTTT
TRBJ1-6	15	few	NA	TRBV10-3	CAISESNSKNSPLHF	TGTGCCATCAGTGAGTCGAATTCTAAAAATTCACCCCTCCACTTT
TRBJ1-1	13	many	NA	TRBV19	CASKEFSNTEAFF	TGTGCCAGTAAAGAGTTTTCGAACACTGAAGCTTTCTTT
TRBJ1-2	13	many	NA	TRBV6-1	CASTTGEGYGYTF	TGTGCCAGCACTACAGGAGAAGGCTATGGCTACACCTTC
TRBJ1-6	14	many	NA	TRBV9	CASSVGGDNSPLHF	TGTGCCAGCAGCGTAGGGGGCGACAATTCACCCCTCCACTTT
TRBJ2-2	13	many	NA	TRBV19	CASSSLNTGELFF	TGTGCCAGTAGCTCACTAAACACCGGGGAGCTGTTTTTT
TRBJ1-1	15	many	TRBD1	TRBV6-6	CASSLTGGLVTEAFF	TGTGCCAGCAGCCTTACAGGGGGCTTGGTTACTGAAGCTTTCTTT
TRBJ2-2	16	NA	TRBD2	TRBV9	CASSVGAAGENGELFF	TGTGCCAGCAGCGTAGGGGCAGCGGGAGAGAACGGGGAGCTGTTTTTT
TRBJ2-1	15	many	TRBD2	TRBV7-2	CASSTAGVGDNEQFF	TGTGCCAGCAGCACAGCGGGAGTGGGGGACAATGAGCAGTTCTTC
TRBJ1-2	15	many	TRBD1	TRBV6-5	CASSTWTGGSYGYTF	TGTGCCAGCAGTACATGGACAGGGGGGTCCTATGGCTACACCTTC
TRBJ2-4	17	NA	TRBD2	TRBV2	CASSERIAGGAKNIQYF	TGTGCCAGCAGTGAAAGGATTGCGGGGGGGGCCAAAAACATTCAGTACTTC
TRBJ2-3	13	few	NA	TRBV28	CASSSGATDTQYF	TGTGCCAGCAGTAGTGGGGCCACAGATACGCAGTATTTT
TRBJ2-1	16	many	TRBD2	TRBV7-3	CASSLRRGLADSGQFF	TGTGCCAGCAGCCTGAGGAGGGGACTAGCGGACAGCGGGCAGTTCTTC